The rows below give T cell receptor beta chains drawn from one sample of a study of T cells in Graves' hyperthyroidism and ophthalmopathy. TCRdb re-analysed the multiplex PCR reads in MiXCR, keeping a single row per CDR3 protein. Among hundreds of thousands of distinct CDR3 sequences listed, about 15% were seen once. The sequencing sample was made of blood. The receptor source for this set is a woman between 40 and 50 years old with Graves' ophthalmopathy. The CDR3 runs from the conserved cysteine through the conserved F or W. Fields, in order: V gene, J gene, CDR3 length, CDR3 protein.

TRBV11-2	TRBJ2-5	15	CASSGTGTQQETQYF
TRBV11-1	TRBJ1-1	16	CASSVERVLTNTEAFF
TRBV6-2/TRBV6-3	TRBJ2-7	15	CASRPGTGGNYEQYF
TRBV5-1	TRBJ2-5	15	CASSKGQGAPETQYF
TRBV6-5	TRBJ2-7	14	CASSYLAGTYEQYF
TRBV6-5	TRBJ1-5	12	CASRVSSQPQHF
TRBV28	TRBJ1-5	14	CATCPGTAGQPQHF
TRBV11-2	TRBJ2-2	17	CASNSGGLAGNTGELFF
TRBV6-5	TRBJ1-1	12	CASSRDRGEAFF
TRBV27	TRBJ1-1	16	CASSLRARWGATEAFF
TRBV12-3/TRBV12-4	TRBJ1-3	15	CASSPRVRSGNTIYF
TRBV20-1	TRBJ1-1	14	CSASDGRGVTEAFF
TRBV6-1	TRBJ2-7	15	CASRREGTSSYEQYF
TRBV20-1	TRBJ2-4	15	CSARKGGRFGNIQYF
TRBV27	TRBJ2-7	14	CASRKPGLAFEQYF
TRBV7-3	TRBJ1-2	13	CASLTTAPYGYTF
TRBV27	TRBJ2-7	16	CASSLSQTGSPYEQYF
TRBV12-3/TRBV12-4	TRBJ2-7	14	CASSTGCISYEQYF
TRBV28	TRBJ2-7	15	CASTTGDGLTYEQYF
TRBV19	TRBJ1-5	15	CASSMFVGGNQPQHF
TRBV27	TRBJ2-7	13	CASSWRESHEQYF
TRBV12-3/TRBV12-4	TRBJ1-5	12	CASREGAQPQHF
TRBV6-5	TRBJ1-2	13	CASRIGVNYGYTF
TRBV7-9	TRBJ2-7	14	CASSPGTLHDEQYF
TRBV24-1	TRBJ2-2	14	CATRQGASTGELFF
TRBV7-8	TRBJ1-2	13	CASSPGLNGGYTF
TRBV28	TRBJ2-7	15	CASSSGGRDITRQYF
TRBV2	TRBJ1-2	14	CASSDRAWGYGYTF